This T cell receptor beta chain was retrieved from a study of post-analysis software for immune sequencing data. Overall study findings and caveats: Four or five TRBV segments, TRBV5-6, TRBV5-1 and TRBV20-1 among them, were found more frequent in patients than controls. Same-batch samples co-clustered strongly by F measure.

Libraries were made from TCR beta cDNA, and they carried unique molecular identifiers. T cells numbering about 1 to 10 million gave rise to a few hundred thousand cDNA molecules. TCRdb re-called the PCR reads through MiXCR, storing one row per CDR3 protein. The sample comprises roughly 200,000 distinct CDR3 sequences, roughly 28% of which are singletons, and approximately 3.6% rests with the top ten. Germline CDR1 and CDR2: DFQATT and SNEGSKA (reference sequence). Trimming at V came to 5 bases and at J to 6 bases, leaving 4 bases not matched to a gene. The CDR3 has 12 residues. This clonotype occurred many times. Its target is unknown.

This receptor was identified in a girl aged 2 to 17 with multiple sclerosis. The chain carries TRBV20-1 and TRBJ2-3, with 8 bases that match TRBD2. The sample taken for sequencing was blood. DNA of the CDR3: TGCAGTGCTCGGGGGGGCAGGGATACGCAGTATTTT. Protein sequence: CSARGGRDTQYF.